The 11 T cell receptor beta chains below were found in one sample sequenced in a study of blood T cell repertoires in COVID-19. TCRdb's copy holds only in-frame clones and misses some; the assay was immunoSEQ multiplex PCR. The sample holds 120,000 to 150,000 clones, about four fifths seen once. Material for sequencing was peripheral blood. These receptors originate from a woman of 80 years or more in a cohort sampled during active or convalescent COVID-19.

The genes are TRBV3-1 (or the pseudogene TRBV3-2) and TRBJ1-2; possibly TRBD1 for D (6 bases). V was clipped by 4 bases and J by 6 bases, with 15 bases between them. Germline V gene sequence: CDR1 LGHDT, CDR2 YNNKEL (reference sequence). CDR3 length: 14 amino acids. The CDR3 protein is CASSPKPGTHGYTF. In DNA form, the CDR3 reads TGTGCCAGCAGCCCGAAACCCGGGACACATGGCTACACCTTC.

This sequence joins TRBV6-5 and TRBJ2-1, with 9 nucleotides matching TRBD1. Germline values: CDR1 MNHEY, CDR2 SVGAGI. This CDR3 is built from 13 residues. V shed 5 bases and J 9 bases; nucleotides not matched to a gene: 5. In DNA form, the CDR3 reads TGTGCCAGCAGTAGGACAGGGGTCCGTGAGCAGTTCTTC. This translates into CASSRTGVREQFF.

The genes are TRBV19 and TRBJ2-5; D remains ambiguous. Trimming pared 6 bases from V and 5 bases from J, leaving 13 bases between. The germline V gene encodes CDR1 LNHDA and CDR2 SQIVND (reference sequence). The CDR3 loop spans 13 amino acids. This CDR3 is CASSNPGAETQYF. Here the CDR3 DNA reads TGTGCCAGTAGCAACCCGGGTGCGGAGACCCAGTACTTC.

The CDR3 DNA reads as TGCGCCAGCAGCCAAACAAACTCCGGGACAGGTTACTACGAGCAGTACTTC. As protein: CASSQTNSGTGYYEQYF. This sequence joins TRBV4-1 and TRBJ2-7; the match to TRBD1 covers 8 bases. Germline values: CDR1 MGHRA, CDR2 YSYEKL. The CDR3 runs 17 residues. After removal of 2 bases from V and 3 bases from J, the junction contained 12 bases not matched to a gene.

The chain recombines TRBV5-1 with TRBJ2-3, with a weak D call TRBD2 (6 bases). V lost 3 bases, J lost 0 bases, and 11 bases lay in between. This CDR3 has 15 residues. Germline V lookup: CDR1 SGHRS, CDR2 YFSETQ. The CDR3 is CASSSGTASTDTQYF. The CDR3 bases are TGCGCCAGCAGCTCCGGGACTGCTAGCACAGATACGCAGTATTTT.

CDR3 nucleotide sequence: TGCAGCGCCGCTCTAGCAAACACAGATACGCAGTATTTT. This encodes CSAALANTDTQYF. J is TRBJ2-3 and V is TRBV29-1, with TRBD2 as a possible D gene (5 bases). Germline CDR1 SQVTM, CDR2 ANQGSEA. V gave up 7 bases and J gave up 2 bases, with 13 bases separating them. This CDR3 contains 13 residues.

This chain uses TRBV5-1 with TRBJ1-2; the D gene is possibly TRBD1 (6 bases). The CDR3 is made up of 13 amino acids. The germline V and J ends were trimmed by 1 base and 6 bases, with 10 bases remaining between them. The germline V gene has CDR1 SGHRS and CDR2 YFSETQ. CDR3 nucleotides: TGCGCCAGCAGCTTGTCTCAGGGGAATGGCTACACCTTC. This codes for CASSLSQGNGYTF. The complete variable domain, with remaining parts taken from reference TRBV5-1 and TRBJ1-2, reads KAGVTQTPRYLIKTRGQQVTLSCSPISGHRSVSWYQQTPGQGLQFLFEYFSETQRNKGNFPGRFSGRQFSNSRSEMNVSTLELGDSALYLCASSLSQGNGYTFGSGTRLTVV.

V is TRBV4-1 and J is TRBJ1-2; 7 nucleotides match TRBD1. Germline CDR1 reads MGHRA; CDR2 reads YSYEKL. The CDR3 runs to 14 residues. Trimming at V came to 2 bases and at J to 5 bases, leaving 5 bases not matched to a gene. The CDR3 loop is CASSQQDRAYGYTF. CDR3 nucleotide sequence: TGCGCCAGCAGCCAACAAGACAGGGCTTATGGCTACACCTTC.

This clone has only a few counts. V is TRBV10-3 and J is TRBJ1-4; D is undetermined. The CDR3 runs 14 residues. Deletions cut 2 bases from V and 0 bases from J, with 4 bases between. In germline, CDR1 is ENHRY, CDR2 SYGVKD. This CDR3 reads CAISETATNEKLFF. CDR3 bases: TGTGCCATCAGTGAGACTGCAACTAATGAAAAACTGTTTTTT.

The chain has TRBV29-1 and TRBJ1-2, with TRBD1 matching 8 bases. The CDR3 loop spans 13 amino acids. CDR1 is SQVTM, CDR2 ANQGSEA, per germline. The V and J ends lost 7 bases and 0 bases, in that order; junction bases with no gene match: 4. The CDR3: CSGEDRANYGYTF. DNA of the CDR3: TGCAGCGGGGAGGACAGGGCTAACTATGGCTACACCTTC.

CDR3 residues: CASSQDRGTSSGANVLTF. In nucleotides, the CDR3 is TGTGCCAGCAGCCAAGACAGGGGCACTAGCTCTGGGGCCAACGTCCTGACTTTC. The V gene is TRBV4-2, the J gene TRBJ2-6; a weak D match, TRBD1 (6 bases). In germline, CDR1 is LGHNA, CDR2 YNFKEQ. Trimming removed 0 bases at V and 0 bases at J, with 12 bases between. The CDR3 runs 18 residues.